This entry lists 32 T cell receptor beta chains sequenced from one sample in a study of cytomegalovirus exposure and HLA in healthy donors. In the PCR, 60 Vbeta and 13 Jbeta primers were used. TCRdb's copy holds only in-frame clones and misses some; the assay was immunoSEQ multiplex PCR. The table records 120,000 to 150,000 clones, around 67% of them present only once. Sequenced input: PBMCs. The receptors here all came from a woman aged 18-29 years in good health and CMV-seronegative.

This clone showed up just a few times. The chain links TRBV7-2 to TRBJ1-6; TRBD1 might be the D (5 bases). CDR1 is SGHTA, CDR2 FQGNSA, per germline. V gave up 1 base and J gave up 6 bases, with 16 bases separating them. This CDR3 has 17 residues. The CDR3 loop is CASSLGGQVGGNSPLHF. CDR3 nucleotide sequence: TGTGCCAGCAGCTTAGGCGGTCAAGTGGGGGGTAATTCACCCCTCCACTTT.

The chain is built from TRBV11-2 and TRBJ1-2; maybe TRBD1 (5 bases). CDR3 length: 13 amino acids. From germline, CDR1 is SGHAT and CDR2 FQNNGV. V shed 5 bases and J shed 2 bases, with 9 bases lying between them. The CDR3, as DNA: TGTGCCAGCAGCCAAGACAGAAACTATGGCTACACCTTC. As protein: CASSQDRNYGYTF.

The rearrangement uses TRBV4-3 and TRBJ2-2, with D uncertain. The CDR3 covers 18 residues. Trimming took 0 bases from V and 8 from J, leaving 22 bases between them. The germline gives CDR1 LGHNA, CDR2 YSLEER. Here the CDR3 reads CASSQDLVLGTVQGELFF. The CDR3 DNA reads TGCGCCAGCAGCCAAGATCTCGTATTAGGAACAGTTCAAGGGGAGCTGTTTTTT.

The chain links TRBV5-6 to TRBJ2-5, with TRBD1 matching over 12 bases. The J call may be incorrect, as the DNA end agrees better with TRBJ2-7. The V gene's germline CDR1 is SGHDT and CDR2 YYEEEE. The CDR3 loop spans 16 amino acids. The CDR3 region is CASRESGTGGEDEQYF. CDR3 coding DNA: TGTGCCAGCAGGGAATCCGGGACAGGGGGCGAAGACGAGCAGTACTTC.

This sequence joins TRBV7-7 and TRBJ2-5; 8 nucleotides match TRBD2. CDR1 and CDR2 (germline): SSHAT, FNYEAQ (reference sequence). This CDR3 has 13 amino acids. CDR3 protein: CATGGAAGETQYF. The DNA for the CDR3 is TGTGCTACCGGGGGGGCCGCGGGGGAGACCCAGTACTTC.

In this sample, this clone turned up a few times. This rearrangement joins TRBV30 to TRBJ2-1; D is possibly TRBD2 (5 bases). The CDR3 length is 15 residues. CDR1 is GTSNPN and CDR2 is SVGIG in the germline V gene (reference sequence). V lost 2 bases and J lost 5, with 16 bases in between. For the CDR3, the DNA is TGTGCCTGGAGTCTAGAACTAGAGGCCCACAATGAGCAGTTCTTC. Translating it yields CAWSLELEAHNEQFF.

This sequence joins TRBV11-3 and TRBJ2-5, with a possible D match to TRBD2 (6 bases). The J call may be faulty, since TRBJ2-7 better matches the DNA end. There are 16 residues in the CDR3. In germline, CDR1 is SGHNT, CDR2 YENEEA. CDR3 in amino acids: CASSLGGDLGEHEQYF. CDR3 coding DNA: TGTGCCAGCAGCTTAGGGGGGGACCTCGGGGAACACGAGCAGTACTTC.

The genes are TRBV27 and TRBJ1-1, with D possibly TRBD1 on 6 matching bases. Between the trimmed V and J ends, which lost 5 bases and 6 bases, there was a span of 19 bases. CDR1 is MNHEY and CDR2 is SMNVEV in the germline V gene (reference sequence). The CDR3 has 15 amino acids. The CDR3 DNA follows: TGTGCCAGCAGTCAAAGGGGGGGAATTTGGGCTGAAGCTTTCTTT. The encoded protein is CASSQRGGIWAEAFF.

This clone came up a few times. The chain employs TRBV28 and TRBJ2-7; 10 bases line up with TRBD1. Germline CDR1 MDHEN, CDR2 SYDVKM. This CDR3 spans 13 amino acids. V gave up 6 bases and J gave up 3 bases; unmatched junction bases: 2. The CDR3: CASRGQGVYEQYF. In DNA form, the CDR3 reads TGTGCCAGCAGAGGACAGGGGGTCTACGAGCAGTACTTC.

The chain carries TRBV4-1 and TRBJ2-1; no firm D call. Germline V gene data show CDR1 as MGHRA and CDR2 as YSYEKL. The CDR3 loop spans 11 amino acids. Trimming took off 10 bases at V and 4 bases at J, with 8 bases between the two ends. The CDR3 DNA follows: TGCGCCACCGCAGGATACAATGAGCAGTTCTTC. This encodes CATAGYNEQFF.

V and J are TRBV11-2 and TRBJ1-1; 10 bases align to TRBD1. The germline gives CDR1 SGHAT, CDR2 FQNNGV. V was pared by 5 bases and J by 1 base, with 10 bases of the junction left unmatched. The CDR3 has 17 amino acids. The chain's CDR3 is CASSRTGTGVKNTEAFF. As DNA, the CDR3 is TGTGCCAGCAGCCGGACCGGGACAGGGGTAAAGAACACTGAAGCTTTCTTT.

The chain joins TRBV6-6 to TRBJ1-2; 7 nucleotides match TRBD1. The CDR3 totals 15 residues. V was clipped by 6 bases and J by 0 bases; unmatched bases: 7. Germline assignment: CDR1 MNHNY and CDR2 SVGAGI (reference sequence). The CDR3 spells CASSLTGATNYGYTF. The DNA for the CDR3 is TGTGCCAGCAGCCTAACAGGGGCGACTAACTATGGCTACACCTTC.

The gene calls are TRBV7-3 and TRBJ2-1; 13 bases are shared with TRBD2. V trimming: 4 bases; J trimming: 7 bases; junction bases outside the gene matches: 7. Germline V gene data show CDR1 as SGHTA and CDR2 as FQGTGA. This CDR3 region has 16 residues. In DNA, the CDR3 is TGTGCCAGCAGCTACTTACTAGCGGGGGGGCCGAATGAGCAGTTCTTC. This translates into CASSYLLAGGPNEQFF.

This clone was counted between two and nine times. Here the CDR3 reads CASSLLAGGPTDTQYF. CDR3 nucleotide sequence: TGCGCCAGCAGCTTACTAGCGGGGGGACCCACAGATACGCAGTATTTT. The chain carries TRBV5-1 and TRBJ2-3; 12 nucleotides align to TRBD2. This CDR3 is 16 amino acids long. CDR1 is SGHRS and CDR2 is YFSETQ in the germline V gene. The V gene end was trimmed by 2 bases and the J gene end by 2 bases; junction bases not matched to a gene: 3.

The V and J genes are TRBV7-9 and TRBJ2-7, with TRBD2 identical over 9 bases. With V trimmed by 11 bases and J by 1 base, 6 bases remained unmatched. CDR1 is SEHNR, CDR2 FQNEAQ, per germline (reference sequence). The CDR3 contains 13 residues. This CDR3 is CAAGGSGSYEQYF. DNA for the CDR3: TGTGCCGCGGGAGGGTCAGGTTCCTACGAGCAGTACTTC.

This clone was seen more than once but under ten times. CDR3 DNA: TGTGCCAGCAGTCTACAGGGGAGCGACACTGAAGCTTTCTTT. As protein: CASSLQGSDTEAFF. The chain couples TRBV6-1 to TRBJ1-1; 7 nucleotides line up with TRBD1. J lost 3 bases, V lost 5 bases, and 6 bases had no gene match. CDR1 and CDR2 from the germline V gene are MNHNS and SASEGT. CDR3 length: 14 residues.

The J gene is TRBJ2-3, the V gene TRBV21-1; the listed D gene, TRBD2, was not tested against the DNA. TRBV21-1 is marked as a pseudogene. The CDR3 is 12 residues long. The CDR3 sequence: CASLRNGDTQYF. The CDR3 region has the DNA TGTGCCAGCCTCCGGAACGGGGATACGCAGTATTTT.

This clone occurred once. The chain has TRBV11-2 and TRBJ2-1, with 11 positions matching TRBD2. The CDR3 extends over 15 amino acids. Trimming took 0 bases from V and 8 from J; bases not matched to a gene: 3. The germline CDR1 and CDR2 sequences are SGHAT and FQNNGV. CDR3 in amino acids: CASSLELAGGHEQFF. CDR3 sequence (DNA): TGTGCCAGCAGCTTAGAGCTAGCGGGAGGCCATGAGCAGTTCTTC.

As for this clone: One end of the junction varies from germline; a read error may be responsible. The chain has TRBV27 and TRBJ2-4; 10 bases map to TRBD1. The CDR3 is 13 residues long. CDR1 is MNHEY, CDR2 SMNVEV, per germline (reference sequence). CDR3: CASSGQGVNSQYF. DNA for the CDR3: TGTGCCAGCAGTGGACAGGGGGTTAACAGTCAGTACTTC.

The chain joins TRBV13 to TRBJ2-1; 9 positions match TRBD2. The junction had 9 bases not matched to a gene; V was cut back by 2 bases and J by 4 bases. Per the germline V gene, CDR1 is PRHDT and CDR2 is FYEKMQ (reference sequence). This CDR3 is 17 amino acids long. DNA of the CDR3: TGTGCCAGCAGCTTACTCCGGGGCGGGAGGGAGTACAATGAGCAGTTCTTC. Translation gives CASSLLRGGREYNEQFF.

J is TRBJ1-5 and V is TRBV28, with a possible D match to TRBD1 (5 bases). Deletions cut 7 bases from V and 6 bases from J, with 13 bases between. CDR3 size: 13 residues. The germline V gene encodes CDR1 MDHEN and CDR2 SYDVKM. The CDR3 bases are TGTGCCAGCAACGCCGGGGGGATTCAGCCCCAGCATTTT. It codes for CASNAGGIQPQHF.

This rearrangement joins TRBV15 to TRBJ2-3; 9 nucleotides align to TRBD1. The CDR3 runs 14 residues. Trimming took 3 bases from V and 4 from J; bases not matched to a gene: 2. Germline CDR1 reads LNHNV; CDR2 reads YYDKDF (reference sequence). Here the CDR3 DNA reads TGTGCCACCAGCAGGAGGACAGGGGCAGATACGCAGTATTTT. It translates to CATSRRTGADTQYF.

The CDR3 nucleotides are TGTGCCAGCAGTTGGGACTCGCTAAATCAGCCCCAGCATTTT. Protein product: CASSWDSLNQPQHF. This chain links TRBV7-9 with TRBJ1-5; D is possibly TRBD1 (5 bases). Germline CDR1 SEHNR, CDR2 FQNEAQ (reference sequence). The CDR3 runs 14 residues. Between the trimmed V and J ends, which lost 6 bases and 4 bases, there was a span of 13 bases.

The sample holds a few counts of this clone. This chain uses TRBV6-4 with TRBJ2-3, with TRBD2 matching over 10 bases. V shed 5 bases, J shed 6 bases, and the junction held 8 bases outside the gene matches. The CDR3 has 15 residues. CDR1 and CDR2 (germline): MRHNA, SNTAGT. DNA for the CDR3: TGTGCCAGCAGTCGGAGCGGGGGGGCCGTGGATACGCAGTATTTT. Encoded protein: CASSRSGGAVDTQYF.

The chain has TRBV2 and TRBJ1-2; a weak D match, TRBD1 (5 bases). Germline CDR1 and CDR2: SNHLY and FYNNEI. The CDR3 runs 11 residues. The V and J ends lost 6 bases and 8 bases respectively, with 10 bases between them. This CDR3 reads CASRAGFGYTF. CDR3 bases: TGTGCCAGCAGAGCAGGGTTCGGCTACACCTTC.

The chain combines TRBV2 with TRBJ2-1, with 10 positions matching TRBD2. This CDR3 has 14 residues. With V trimmed by 6 bases and J by 4 bases, 3 bases remained unmatched. Germline V gene sequence: CDR1 SNHLY, CDR2 FYNNEI. CDR3 protein: CASRPGLAYNEQFF. The CDR3 region has the DNA TGTGCCAGCAGGCCGGGACTAGCGTACAATGAGCAGTTCTTC. Full variable domain (missing parts from reference TRBV2 and TRBJ2-1): EPEVTQTPSHQVTQMGQEVILRCVPISNHLYFYWYRQILGQKVEFLVSFYNNEISEKSEIFDDQFSVERPDGSNFTLKIRSTKLEDSAMYFCASRPGLAYNEQFFGPGTRLTVL.

This chain links TRBV2 with TRBJ2-3; no definite D call. The ends were cut back, 4 bases at V and 0 bases at J, with 8 bases in the middle. This CDR3 comprises 14 residues. The germline V gene has CDR1 SNHLY and CDR2 FYNNEI. CDR3 region: CASSVEPSTDTQYF. The CDR3 nucleotides are TGTGCCAGCAGTGTGGAGCCTAGCACAGATACGCAGTATTTT.

The chain is built from TRBV2 and TRBJ2-5, with D unresolved. The CDR3 sequence is 13 residues long. V lost 6 bases and J lost 3, with 11 bases in between. Germline V CDR1 and CDR2: SNHLY, FYNNEI. The CDR3 bases are TGTGCCAGCAGCGATACCAGAAAAGAGACCCAGTACTTC. Translation: CASSDTRKETQYF.

This clone was seen just once. V gene TRBV6-6 combines with J gene TRBJ1-1; D ambiguous. The germline V gene has CDR1 MNHNY and CDR2 SVGAGI (reference sequence). This CDR3 region has 12 residues. V lost 2 bases and J lost 7, with 8 bases in between. The CDR3 region has the DNA TGTGCCAGCAGTTACCAGGCCGATGAAGCTTTCTTT. This sequence encodes CASSYQADEAFF.

The chain uses TRBV5-1 and TRBJ1-5, with D possibly being TRBD1 (5 bases). This CDR3 comprises 14 residues. V lost 3 bases, J lost 6 bases, and 13 bases lay in between. Germline CDR1 SGHRS, CDR2 YFSETQ. In DNA form, the CDR3 reads TGCGCCAGCAGCTCGGGTGAAAGGGGTCAGCCCCAGCATTTT. Translated: CASSSGERGQPQHF.

Comments on this clone: Its ends do not fully match the called genes, so a read error is possible. Other DNA sequences within the sample encode an identical CDR3. This rearrangement joins TRBV6-4 to TRBJ1-1; tentatively, D is TRBD1 (5 bases). The germline V gene has CDR1 MRHNA and CDR2 SNTAGT. The CDR3 consists of 13 residues. DNA for the CDR3: TGTGCCAGCAGCGCGGGGATGGGGACTGAGGCTTTCTTT. Translation gives CASSAGMGTEAFF.

The chain's CDR3 is CASSYPGQGSIRSGNTIYF. Written as DNA, the CDR3 is TGTGCCAGCAGCTACCCGGGACAGGGGTCGATTCGCTCTGGAAACACCATATATTTT. This rearrangement joins TRBV7-9 to TRBJ1-3; TRBD1 matches at 10 bases. The CDR3 runs 19 residues. The ends lost 4 bases at V and 0 bases at J; junction bases unmatched: 12. The germline gives CDR1 SEHNR, CDR2 FQNEAQ (reference sequence).